This is a list of T cell receptor beta chains from one sample in a study of T cell responses to AZD1222 COVID-19 vaccine. Sequencing used immunoSEQ multiplex PCR; TCRdb keeps in-frame clones, though not all of them. The table records fewer than 95,000 clones, about 91% of them present only once. This specimen consisted of peripheral blood, obtained 28 days after the second AZD1222 dose. The receptors were sampled from an adult who received the AZD1222 COVID-19 vaccine. CDR3s include the opening cysteine and the closing phenylalanine or tryptophan. The D gene is left open where the match is weak.

D,V,J,CDR3,DNA
-,TRBV5-1,TRBJ1-1,CASSLQDSPNTEAFF,TGCGCCAGCAGCTTGCAGGACAGCCCGAACACTGAAGCTTTCTTT
-,TRBV20-1,TRBJ2-7,CSASMARVRAHEQYF,TGCAGTGCTAGTATGGCGAGGGTCAGGGCCCACGAGCAGTACTTC
TRBD1,TRBV15,TRBJ2-4,CATSRDRSGGRNIQYF,TGTGCCACCAGCAGAGATCGGTCAGGGGGCCGGAACATTCAGTACTTC
TRBD1,TRBV4-1,TRBJ2-5,CASSRTGGSQETQYF,TGCGCCAGCAGTCGGACAGGGGGTTCTCAGGAGACCCAGTACTTC
-,TRBV3-1/TRBV3-2,TRBJ2-1,CASSRSGEVFF,TGTGCCAGCAGCCGATCCGGGGAGGTGTTCTTC
TRBD2,TRBV4-2,TRBJ2-3,CASSPLAGGPPDTQYF,TGTGCCAGCAGCCCACTAGCGGGAGGGCCCCCAGATACGCAGTATTTT
-,TRBV19,TRBJ1-5,CASTPNRDQPQHF,TGTGCCAGTACCCCGAACAGGGATCAGCCCCAGCATTTT
-,TRBV5-5,TRBJ1-2,CASSLGVGFYGYTF,TGTGCCAGCAGCTTGGGGGTGGGCTTCTATGGCTACACCTTC
TRBD2,TRBV9,TRBJ2-4,CASSPRLAGNIQYF,TGTGCCAGCAGCCCGAGACTAGCGGGGAACATTCAGTACTTC
TRBD2,TRBV24-1,TRBJ2-1,CAVSGITYNEQFF,TGTGCCGTAAGCGGGATTACCTACAATGAGCAGTTCTTC
-,TRBV29-1,TRBJ2-4,CSVEHPGRGGIQYF,TGCAGCGTTGAACATCCCGGAAGGGGCGGCATTCAGTACTTC
-,TRBV30,TRBJ1-6,CAWSVIGVHSPLHF,TGTGCCTGGAGTGTAATAGGGGTACATTCACCCCTCCACTTT
-,TRBV7-2,TRBJ2-4,CASSLEKNIQYF,TGTGCCAGCAGCTTGGAGAAAAACATTCAGTACTTC
-,TRBV9,TRBJ1-1,CASSPGVQSEAFF,TGTGCCAGCAGCCCTGGAGTCCAGAGTGAAGCTTTCTTT
-,TRBV9,TRBJ1-3,CASSVGREKGNTIYF,TGTGCCAGCAGCGTTGGGCGGGAGAAGGGAAACACCATATATTTT
TRBD1,TRBV7-2,TRBJ2-7,CASSDRDRVPEQYF,TGTGCCAGCAGCGACCGGGACAGGGTTCCCGAGCAGTACTTC
-,TRBV7-9,TRBJ1-2,CASSQGGITGYGYTF,TGTGCCAGCAGCCAAGGGGGGATCACGGGCTATGGCTACACCTTC
-,TRBV6-5,TRBJ2-7,CASSYSMGGSYEQYF,TGTGCCAGCAGTTACTCGATGGGGGGTTCCTACGAGCAGTACTTC
-,TRBV7-9,TRBJ1-4,CASSLAQGGEKLFF,TGTGCCAGCAGCTTAGCACAGGGCGGAGAAAAACTGTTTTTT
-,TRBV7-8,TRBJ2-2,CASSLATNTGELFF,TGTGCCAGCAGCTTAGCAACGAACACCGGGGAGCTGTTTTTT
-,TRBV12-2,TRBJ1-4,CASRLAWPSTNEKLFF,TGTGCAAGTCGCTTAGCGTGGCCATCAACTAATGAAAAACTGTTTTTT
-,TRBV20-1,TRBJ1-2,CSAPSGLGYTF,TGCAGTGCTCCTTCAGGACTCGGCTACACCTTC